The subject of this entry is one T cell receptor (beta chain). The data derive from a study of blood T cell repertoires in COVID-19. Study details: T cells, B-cell-depleted T cells, or PBMCs supplied cDNA or gDNA.

Produced via immunoSEQ multiplex PCR; TCRdb's table is partial and in-frame only. The sample contains about 160,000 clones, over 80% of which appear only once. Germline V CDR1 and CDR2: MDHEN, SYDVKM. J lost 7 bases, V lost 2 bases, and 8 bases had no gene match. The CDR3 sequence is 16 residues long. The receptor comes from an elderly woman with active or convalescent COVID-19. The V gene is TRBV28, the J gene TRBJ2-4; 10 nucleotides line up with TRBD2. Sequencing used peripheral blood. In DNA form, the CDR3 reads TGTGCCAGCAGTTTAAGGAGCGGGGGGGCCAGTAACATTCAGTACTTC. As protein: CASSLRSGGASNIQYF.